Listed below are T cell receptor beta chains from one sample, sequenced in a study of memory CD4+ T cells and cytomegalovirus serostatus. Generated by immunoSEQ multiplex PCR, the TCRdb table keeps only in-frame clones and is missing some. Among under 50,000 clones listed, about 78% were seen once. Sequences were obtained from memory CD4+ T cells from blood. The receptors come from an adult in good health and CMV-seronegative. The conserved cysteine and the conserved F or W are not part of the CDR3 here. Clone size is shown for a subset of rows, as once, few, many or a class of expanded clone.

TRBV6-4	TRBJ2-5	-	ASSPTVAGEGETQY
TRBV6-6	TRBJ1-1	-	ASSYGSQNTEAF
TRBV9	TRBJ2-1	-	ASSVTPSGYNNEQF
TRBV19	TRBJ2-7	-	ASSLRQSYEQY
TRBV6-1	TRBJ2-7	-	ASSAFGTYKY
TRBV6-5	TRBJ1-5	-	ASSETGFQPQH
TRBV28	TRBJ1-4	-	ATQGNGEKLF
TRBV6-1	TRBJ1-5	-	ASISGGGGTQPQH
TRBV6-5	TRBJ1-6	once	ATLGPGWSNSPLH
TRBV2	TRBJ2-1	-	ASSEALYNEQF
TRBV7-9	TRBJ2-5	-	ASSDVGQGWETQY
TRBV7-9	TRBJ1-6	-	ASSLSTDSNSPLH
TRBV28	TRBJ2-2	-	ASSFSLGGRNTGELF
TRBV4-2	TRBJ2-1	-	ASGRGEQGNEQF
TRBV7-2	TRBJ2-1	-	ASSLTGVLYEQF
TRBV29-1	TRBJ2-3	-	SATRGGTDTQY
TRBV15	TRBJ2-2	-	ATSRDGLGHSIANTGELF
TRBV6-5	TRBJ2-6	-	ASSYSGVGANVLT
TRBV2	TRBJ2-2	-	ASRGTVSNTGELF
TRBV28	TRBJ2-7	-	ASNSGGLSSYEQY
TRBV5-6	TRBJ1-2	-	ASSHAGEGVGYT
TRBV18	TRBJ1-5	-	ASSRGGLRAEPQH
TRBV6-6	TRBJ1-4	-	ASSQTGSNEKLF
TRBV6-6	TRBJ2-2	-	ASRRNGGGTGELF
TRBV27	TRBJ2-1	-	ASSLWGGPYNEQF
TRBV7-2	TRBJ1-1	-	ASSHREVNTEAF
TRBV28	TRBJ2-7	-	ASSLILGAGLYEQY
TRBV5-6	TRBJ1-2	-	ASSLGGRNYGYT
TRBV4-3	TRBJ2-1	-	ASSRGSSYNEQF